Presented here are 18 T cell receptor beta chains from one specimen sequenced in a study of T cell changes during pregnancy in multiple sclerosis. Here immunoSEQ multiplex PCR was the method, and the copy in TCRdb shows in-frame clones only, minus some. The profile shows tens of thousands of clones, 80% to 95% of them singletons. This specimen was CD8+ T cells from peripheral blood mononuclear cells, taken in the second trimester of pregnancy. The receptors were sampled from a female donor with multiple sclerosis, enrolled in a pregnancy study.

CDR3 loop: CASSLVIGTYEQYF. DNA for the CDR3: TGTGCCAGCAGCTTAGTTATTGGCACCTACGAGCAGTACTTC. V is TRBV7-6 and J is TRBJ2-7; D ambiguous. CDR3 size: 14 residues. CDR1 is SGHVS and CDR2 is FNYEAQ in the germline V gene. Trimming stripped 1 base from V and 2 bases from J, with 9 bases between.

The V gene is TRBV5-6, the J gene TRBJ1-3; D unclear. Looked up from germline, CDR1 is SGHDT and CDR2 is YYEEEE. Trimming cost V 1 base and J 0 bases, with 8 bases left between them. This CDR3 spans 15 amino acids. The chain's CDR3 is CASSLSGLSGNTIYF. In DNA, the CDR3 is TGTGCCAGCAGCTTGTCAGGACTCTCTGGAAACACCATATATTTT.

The genes are TRBV19 and TRBJ1-5; 8 bases are a match to TRBD1. CDR3 length: 15 amino acids. Trimming at V came to 4 bases and at J to 3 bases, leaving 5 bases not matched to a gene. CDR1 is LNHDA and CDR2 is SQIVND in the germline V gene (reference sequence). The CDR3 sequence: CASSTAGQANQPQHF. The CDR3 DNA is TGTGCCAGTAGTACGGCGGGACAGGCCAATCAGCCCCAGCATTTT.

About this clone: The sample has other DNA sequences that encode this CDR3 too. The chain couples TRBV19 to TRBJ2-1; 10 bases line up with TRBD2. Trimming removed 7 bases from V and 0 bases from J; junction bases left unmatched: 0. The length of the CDR3 is 14 residues. Per germline, CDR1 LNHDA and CDR2 SQIVND (reference sequence). The CDR3: CASTSGSSYNEQFF. In DNA form, the CDR3 reads TGTGCCAGTACTAGCGGGAGCTCCTACAATGAGCAGTTCTTC.

The gene calls are TRBV9 and TRBJ2-1, with 9 bases aligning to TRBD1. CDR1 SGDLS and CDR2 YYNGEE come from the germline V gene. V dropped 4 bases and J dropped 3; count of bases not matched to a gene: 2. The CDR3 runs 14 residues. The CDR3 DNA is TGTGCCAGCAGCCCGACAGGGGGCTACAATGAGCAGTTCTTC. This sequence encodes CASSPTGGYNEQFF.

The V call is TRBV6-1, the J call TRBJ1-1, with TRBD1 identical over 7 bases. The junction had 5 bases not matched to a gene; V was cut back by 6 bases and J by 1 base. The CDR3 totals 14 residues. CDR1 is MNHNS and CDR2 is SASEGT in the germline V gene. The CDR3 sequence: CASRERQGNTEAFF. CDR3 DNA: TGTGCCAGCAGAGAGAGACAGGGGAACACTGAAGCTTTCTTT.

The V gene is TRBV19, the J gene TRBJ2-7, with D tentatively TRBD1 (6 bases). Per germline, CDR1 LNHDA and CDR2 SQIVND (reference sequence). V lost 6 bases, J lost 6 bases, and 15 bases lay in between. The CDR3 length is 13 residues. CDR3 coding DNA: TGTGCCAGTAGCCCAGGGGCCCCGGGCGAGCAGTACTTC. Its translation: CASSPGAPGEQYF.

V is TRBV27 and J is TRBJ1-2; D not certain. Germline CDR1 is MNHEY and CDR2 is SMNVEV (reference sequence). The CDR3 contains 18 residues. V lost 0 bases to trimming and J lost 1 base, with 18 bases between them. The CDR3 here is CASSLSIMKQSLNYGYTF. The DNA for the CDR3 is TGTGCCAGCAGTTTATCGATCATGAAACAATCCCTTAACTATGGCTACACCTTC.

The genes are TRBV5-1 and TRBJ1-2; TRBD1 aligns across 7 bases. The CDR3 sequence is 12 residues long. Per the germline V gene, CDR1 is SGHRS and CDR2 is YFSETQ. Trimming at V came to 3 bases and at J to 8 bases, leaving 4 bases not matched to a gene. CDR3 sequence reads: CASSSQGEGYTF. The CDR3 region has the DNA TGCGCCAGCAGCTCGCAGGGGGAGGGCTACACCTTC.

Points on this clone: The sample holds other DNA sequences that translate to the same CDR3. V usage is TRBV27 and J usage is TRBJ2-7; 9 bases agree with TRBD1. J gave up 2 bases and V 3 bases, and 2 bases lay outside the gene matches. The CDR3 length is 14 residues. The germline V gene has CDR1 MNHEY and CDR2 SMNVEV (reference sequence). The CDR3 sequence is CASSFGTGTYEQYF. In DNA, the CDR3 is TGTGCCAGCAGTTTCGGGACAGGGACCTACGAGCAGTACTTC.

The rearrangement uses TRBV4-2 and TRBJ2-7, with 8 bases fitting TRBD2. V shed 0 bases, J shed 7 bases, and the junction held 5 bases outside the gene matches. This CDR3 has 14 residues. Germline V gives CDR1 LGHNA, CDR2 YNFKEQ. CDR3 residues: CASSQDLGGGEQYF. The CDR3 DNA follows: TGTGCCAGCAGCCAAGATCTGGGCGGGGGGGAGCAGTACTTC.

The chain has TRBV9 and TRBJ2-1; D unresolved. CDR1 is SGDLS, CDR2 YYNGEE, per germline. CDR3 size: 12 residues. V lost 2 bases and J 7 bases, leaving 7 bases between the germline ends. Written as DNA, the CDR3 is TGTGCCAGCAGCGTTAATCTTAATGAGCAGTTCTTC. Its protein product is CASSVNLNEQFF.

This clone showed up just once. This chain joins TRBV19 and TRBJ1-5, with a tentative D call TRBD1 (6 bases). The CDR3 loop spans 14 amino acids. Germline values: CDR1 LNHDA, CDR2 SQIVND (reference sequence). Trimming pared 6 bases from V and 3 bases from J, leaving 12 bases between. The CDR3 sequence: CASSTWTDNQPQHF. For the CDR3, the DNA is TGTGCCAGTAGCACCTGGACAGACAATCAGCCCCAGCATTTT.

The gene calls are TRBV28 and TRBJ2-3; possibly TRBD2 for D (8 bases). Germline values: CDR1 MDHEN, CDR2 SYDVKM. V shed 7 bases and J shed 5 bases, with 19 bases lying between them. The CDR3 covers 15 residues. CDR3 sequence reads: CASTPGLAGGDTQYF. Here the CDR3 DNA reads TGTGCCAGCACCCCAGGACTAGCAGGGGGAGATACGCAGTATTTT.

The chain uses TRBV19 and TRBJ2-7; the D gene is possibly TRBD2 (6 bases). Per the germline V gene, CDR1 is LNHDA and CDR2 is SQIVND (reference sequence). V was pared by 9 bases and J by 1 base, with 22 bases between. The CDR3 has 16 amino acids. The CDR3 DNA reads TGTGCCAGCCGGCGGCGGGGTAGCGACTTATCCTACGAGCAGTACTTC. Amino acids: CASRRRGSDLSYEQYF. Drawing the rest from reference TRBV19 and TRBJ2-7, the complete variable domain is DGGITQSPKYLFRKEGQNVTLSCEQNLNHDAMYWYRQDPGQGLRLIYYSQIVNDFQKGDIAEGYSVSREKKESFPLTVTSAQKNPTAFYLCASRRRGSDLSYEQYFGPGTRLTVT.

V gene TRBV2 combines with J gene TRBJ1-6, with 11 bases lining up with TRBD1. V trimming: 7 bases; J trimming: 0 bases; junction bases outside the gene matches: 2. The CDR3 has 16 amino acids. Germline V lookup: CDR1 SNHLY, CDR2 FYNNEI. The CDR3 sequence: CASTDRGRSYNSPLHF. As DNA, the CDR3 is TGTGCCAGCACGGACAGGGGGCGCTCCTATAATTCACCCCTCCACTTT.

The rearrangement links TRBV19 to TRBJ2-1; no reliable D call. This CDR3 spans 15 amino acids. Per the germline V gene, CDR1 is LNHDA and CDR2 is SQIVND (reference sequence). The V end was cut by 4 bases, the J end by 0 bases, with 10 bases between. CDR3 coding DNA: TGTGCCAGTAGTACGAGCGCGACCTCCTACAATGAGCAGTTCTTC. This sequence encodes CASSTSATSYNEQFF.

In DNA, the CDR3 is TGTGCCAGTAGTCGGCGGCGGGGGGCTCTATACAATGAGCAGTTCTTC. This encodes CASSRRRGALYNEQFF. V and J are TRBV19 and TRBJ2-1; 8 bases line up with TRBD2. Germline V lookup: CDR1 LNHDA, CDR2 SQIVND (reference sequence). The CDR3 loop spans 16 amino acids. V was clipped by 5 bases and J by 4 bases; unmatched bases: 10.